This TCR beta chain comes out of a study of OX40 agonist ivuxolimab in advanced cancers. V lost 4 bases, J lost 3 bases, and 5 bases lay in between. From germline, CDR1 is SGHDT and CDR2 YYEEEE. This CDR3 spans 12 amino acids. With autoimmune disease history or systemic immunosuppression, patients were excluded. Patients had blood sampled at baseline and again on cycle 4 day 1 and cycle 7 day 1. Assay: immunoSEQ multiplex PCR; the TCRdb copy retains only in-frame clones and omits some. The table includes around 79,000 clones, about 91% detected once. Sample: CD4+ or CD8+ T cells sorted from blood, taken in a trial of the OX40 agonist ivuxolimab. The chain combines TRBV5-6 with TRBJ1-5; no definite D call. This receptor was identified in an adult with an advanced solid tumor such as melanoma, head and neck, liver or kidney cancer. The CDR3: CASSVNNQPQHF. The CDR3 nucleotides are TGTGCCAGCAGCGTGAACAATCAGCCCCAGCATTTT.